This entry lists 22 T cell receptor beta chains sequenced from one sample in a study of blood T cell repertoires in COVID-19. The protocol was immunoSEQ multiplex PCR, while the TCRdb copy is restricted to in-frame clones and leaves out a portion. The top ten hold roughly a sixth of the sample, which has 70,000 or so clones, around three quarters seen once. Sample: peripheral blood. These receptors were taken from a human donor in a cohort sampled during active COVID-19.

The genes are TRBV6-5 and TRBJ2-7, with D tentatively TRBD1 (5 bases). Germline loops: CDR1 MNHEY, CDR2 SVGAGI. V lost 6 bases to trimming and J lost 5 bases, with 14 bases between them. This CDR3 has 13 amino acids. CDR3 residues: CASSRTGFDEQYF. CDR3 coding DNA: TGTGCCAGCAGCCGCACAGGTTTCGACGAGCAGTACTTC.

V gene TRBV30 combines with J gene TRBJ2-7; 8 positions match TRBD2. The CDR3 extends over 12 amino acids. CDR1 and CDR2 from the germline V gene are GTSNPN and SVGIG (reference sequence). The trim removed 4 bases at V and 7 bases at J, leaving 6 bases unmatched. CDR3 region: CAWTSGGLEQYF. The CDR3 nucleotides read TGTGCCTGGACGAGCGGGGGCCTAGAGCAGTACTTC. Combining the CDR3 with reference TRBV30 and TRBJ2-7 gives the whole variable domain SQTIHQWPATLVQPVGSPLSLECTVEGTSNPNLYWYRQAAGRGLQLLFYSVGIGQISSEVPQNLSASRPQDRQFILSSKKLLLSDSGFYLCAWTSGGLEQYFGPGTRLTVT.

The chain uses TRBV4-1 and TRBJ2-7; 8 bases are a match to TRBD2. The CDR3 spans 15 residues. The trim removed 4 bases at V and 1 base at J, leaving 6 bases unmatched. Per the germline V gene, CDR1 is MGHRA and CDR2 is YSYEKL. The CDR3 region has the DNA TGCGCCAGCAGCCCCCGCGGGGGGCTTTCCTACGAGCAGTACTTC. Encoded protein: CASSPRGGLSYEQYF.

The rearrangement joins TRBV11-2 to TRBJ2-5, with 7 bases identical to TRBD2. The CDR3 contains 16 residues. The junction had 10 bases not matched to a gene; V was cut back by 6 bases and J by 0 bases. Germline V gives CDR1 SGHAT, CDR2 FQNNGV. The DNA of the CDR3 is TGTGCCAGCAGACTAAAGGGGAGGGCTTACCAAGAGACCCAGTACTTC. Translating gives CASRLKGRAYQETQYF.

This rearrangement joins TRBV27 to TRBJ2-7; 7 nucleotides align to TRBD2. The germline gives CDR1 MNHEY, CDR2 SMNVEV (reference sequence). J lost 2 bases, V lost 7 bases, and 11 bases had no gene match. The CDR3 has 15 residues. This CDR3 reads CASNPGASGTYEQYF. In DNA, the CDR3 is TGTGCCAGCAACCCTGGGGCTAGCGGAACCTACGAGCAGTACTTC.

The genes are TRBV6-5 and TRBJ2-7; 8 bases are shared with TRBD1. There are 14 residues in the CDR3. With V trimmed by 6 bases and J by 5 bases, 9 bases remained unmatched. CDR1 and CDR2 (germline): MNHEY, SVGAGI. The CDR3 DNA reads TGTGCCAGCAGCGTTACAGGGGGTGAGGACGAGCAGTACTTC. Translation gives CASSVTGGEDEQYF.

The rearrangement joins TRBV12-2 to TRBJ2-3; TRBD2 is the table's D call, not checked against the DNA. TRBV12-2 is designated a pseudogene. CDR3 length: 16 amino acids. In nucleotides, the CDR3 is TGTGCAAGTCGCTTAGGGGGGGGACCTCGCGGAGATACGCAGTATTTT. It yields the protein CASRLGGGPRGDTQYF.

The V gene is TRBV6-2 or TRBV6-3, the J gene TRBJ2-1, with a weak D call TRBD2 (6 bases). V was shortened by 4 bases and J by 6 bases, with 19 bases between the two germline ends. The CDR3 is made up of 16 amino acids. Germline V CDR1 and CDR2: MNHEY, SVGEGT. In nucleotides, the CDR3 is TGTGCCAGCAGTTCATGGGTGTGGGACTCACTCAATGAGCAGTTCTTC. It specifies CASSSWVWDSLNEQFF.

This clone was counted a few times. V is TRBV7-8 and J is TRBJ2-5, with D perhaps TRBD2 (5 bases). Trimming took off 5 bases at V and 8 bases at J, with 9 bases between the two ends. Germline CDR1 reads SGHVS; CDR2 reads FQNEAQ. The CDR3 totals 11 residues. This chain's CDR3 is CASSPGGTQYF. CDR3 coding DNA: TGTGCCAGCAGCCCCGGAGGAACCCAGTACTTC.

The chain joins TRBV12-3 or TRBV12-4 to TRBJ2-7; TRBD2 is a possible D gene (6 bases). There are 12 residues in the CDR3. V lost 8 bases and J 5 bases, leaving 13 bases between the germline ends. In nucleotides, the CDR3 is TGTGCCAGCGGCGGGACCCTCCACGAGCAGTACTTC. Translated: CASGGTLHEQYF.

The chain combines TRBV5-4 with TRBJ2-3; D remains unclear. Germline CDR1 and CDR2: SGHNT and YYREEE (reference sequence). The CDR3 extends over 14 amino acids. Trimming stripped 2 bases from V and 2 bases from J, with 9 bases between. CDR3 loop: CASSFSQATDTQYF. The CDR3 DNA is TGTGCCAGCAGCTTTTCTCAGGCCACAGATACGCAGTATTTT.

This clone came up a few times. The chain uses TRBV5-4 and TRBJ2-1, with 8 bases that match TRBD2. This CDR3 has 15 residues. Per the germline V gene, CDR1 is SGHNT and CDR2 is YYREEE (reference sequence). J gave up 5 bases and V 1 base, and 5 bases lay outside the gene matches. The CDR3 DNA reads TGTGCCAGCAGCTTGAGCGGGAGCGGCAACAATGAGCAGTTCTTC. This sequence encodes CASSLSGSGNNEQFF.

The rearrangement joins TRBV10-1 to TRBJ2-5; 7 nucleotides agree with TRBD1. V shed 10 bases, J shed 0 bases, and the junction held 17 bases outside the gene matches. The CDR3 loop spans 17 amino acids. CDR1 is WNHNN and CDR2 is SYGVQD in the germline V gene (reference sequence). The CDR3 DNA reads as TGCGCCACCCCCCCTCGGACAGGACCCCGGTACCAAGAGACCCAGTACTTC. It translates to CATPPRTGPRYQETQYF.

The chain employs TRBV5-6 and TRBJ1-1, with D possibly being TRBD1 (5 bases). Germline CDR1 is SGHDT and CDR2 is YYEEEE. CDR3 length equals 13 residues. V dropped 4 bases and J dropped 7 bases, with 14 bases sitting between them. The CDR3 DNA reads TGTGCCAGCAGCCCTAGGCCCGGGGGTGAAGCTTTCTTT. Translation gives CASSPRPGGEAFF.

This clone showed up just a few times. The chain combines TRBV5-1 with TRBJ2-5; 13 positions agree with TRBD2. The germline V gene encodes CDR1 SGHRS and CDR2 YFSETQ. This CDR3 is 19 amino acids long. J was trimmed by 1 base and V by 0 bases; bases with no gene match: 9. The chain's CDR3 is CASSLGAGLAGRVQETQYF. In DNA, the CDR3 is TGCGCCAGCAGCTTGGGTGCGGGACTAGCGGGAAGGGTCCAAGAGACCCAGTACTTC.

The chain combines TRBV18 with TRBJ2-2, with TRBD1 matching over 9 bases. CDR3 length equals 16 residues. From germline, CDR1 is KGHSH and CDR2 LQKENI. The V and J ends lost 2 bases and 4 bases, in that order; junction bases with no gene match: 5. The CDR3 DNA follows: TGTGCCAGCTCACCAGCCGGGACAGGGACCACCGGGGAGCTGTTTTTT. Translated, it gives CASSPAGTGTTGELFF.

The CDR3: CATSRAGDPYNEQFF. The CDR3 nucleotides are TGTGCCACCAGCAGAGCAGGGGACCCCTACAATGAGCAGTTCTTC. This chain connects TRBV15 to TRBJ2-1, with D possibly being TRBD1 (6 bases). Germline lookup yields CDR1 LNHNV and CDR2 YYDKDF (reference sequence). V dropped 1 base and J dropped 2 bases, with 9 bases sitting between them. The CDR3 covers 15 residues. Filled out from reference TRBV15 and TRBJ2-1, the complete variable domain reads DAMVIQNPRYQVTQFGKPVTLSCSQTLNHNVMYWYQQKSSQAPKLLFHYYDKDFNNEADTPDNFQSRRPNTSFCFLDIRSPGLGDTAMYLCATSRAGDPYNEQFFGPGTRLTVL.

CDR3 protein: CASSVGANVLTF. The CDR3, as DNA: TGTGCCAGCAGCGTCGGGGCCAACGTCCTGACTTTC. The chain combines TRBV2 with TRBJ2-6; no clear D gene. The germline V gene has CDR1 SNHLY and CDR2 FYNNEI. This CDR3 has 12 residues. Trimming took off 6 bases at V and 4 bases at J, with 4 bases between the two ends.

This chain connects TRBV6-5 to TRBJ2-7; a possible D gene is TRBD1 (5 bases). The V end was cut by 5 bases, the J end by 2 bases, with 13 bases between. Germline V gene lookup returns CDR1 MNHEY and CDR2 SVGAGI. The CDR3 runs to 14 residues. Here the CDR3 reads CASSTTVTTYEQYF. CDR3 nucleotide sequence: TGTGCCAGCAGTACGACAGTGACCACCTACGAGCAGTACTTC.

The chain carries TRBV9 and TRBJ2-2, with TRBD1 identical over 7 bases. This CDR3 contains 15 residues. Trimming took 0 bases from V and 4 from J; bases not matched to a gene: 3. In germline, CDR1 is SGDLS, CDR2 YYNGEE. In nucleotides, the CDR3 is TGTGCCAGCAGCGTAGATCCAGGGGGCACCGGGGAGCTGTTTTTT. It translates to CASSVDPGGTGELFF.

The chain couples TRBV10-3 to TRBJ1-4; a possible D gene is TRBD1 (6 bases). Trimming took off 9 bases at V and 4 bases at J, with 15 bases between the two ends. Per the germline V gene, CDR1 is ENHRY and CDR2 is SYGVKD. The CDR3 is made up of 14 amino acids. This chain's CDR3 is CAIWGGQNNEKLFF. The DNA for the CDR3 is TGTGCCATATGGGGGGGGCAGAATAATGAAAAACTGTTTTTT.

The rearrangement joins TRBV5-4 to TRBJ1-5, with a weak D call TRBD1 (5 bases). V was clipped by 4 bases and J by 6 bases, with 17 bases between them. This CDR3 comprises 15 residues. The V gene's germline CDR1 is SGHNT and CDR2 YYREEE (reference sequence). The chain's CDR3 is CASSVDGVGLQPQHF. CDR3 coding DNA: TGTGCCAGCAGCGTAGATGGTGTGGGGCTTCAGCCCCAGCATTTT.